Listed below are T cell receptor beta chains from one sample, sequenced in a study of T cell responses to AZD1222 COVID-19 vaccine. TCRdb's table, derived via immunoSEQ multiplex PCR, lists solely in-frame clones and lacks some. Of 180,000 or so clones listed, roughly 94% are singletons. The specimen was peripheral blood, collected 28 days after the second AZD1222 dose. The receptors originated from an adult who received the AZD1222 COVID-19 vaccine. CDR3s include the opening cysteine and the closing phenylalanine or tryptophan. The D gene is left open where the match is weak. Expanded clones are given a class, and other clones once, few, many or no size at all.

cdr3_nt,cdr3_aa,d_call,j_call,clone_size,v_call
TGCAGCGTCGGGGGGCGTGTGTACCAAGAGACCCAGTACTTC,CSVGGRVYQETQYF,.,TRBJ2-5,.,TRBV29-1
TGTGCCAGCAGCCTAGGACCGGGAGGGGCTTTCTTT,CASSLGPGGAFF,.,TRBJ1-1,.,TRBV7-9
TGCGCCAGCAGCCCGGGAGTGTCCGGGACAGAGAATTCACCCCTCCACTTT,CASSPGVSGTENSPLHF,TRBD1,TRBJ1-6,.,TRBV4-3
TGCGCCAGCAGCCCAAGGACAGGGGGAGACTATGGCTACACCTTC,CASSPRTGGDYGYTF,TRBD1,TRBJ1-2,.,TRBV5-1
TGCGCCAGCAGTGAGTTTCGGACAGGGAAAGCCGGGGAGCTGTTTTTT,CASSEFRTGKAGELFF,TRBD1,TRBJ2-2,.,TRBV10-2
TGTGCCAGCAGTTACTCGTATCGCGGGCGGAATCAGCCCCAGCATTTT,CASSYSYRGRNQPQHF,.,TRBJ1-5,once,TRBV6-2/TRBV6-3
TGTGCCAGCAGCATTGACAGGGGTGTAGGTCAGCCCCAGCATTTT,CASSIDRGVGQPQHF,TRBD1,TRBJ1-5,few,TRBV28
TGTGCCAGTACACCTACCGGGACAGGAAACACTGAAGCTTTCTTT,CASTPTGTGNTEAFF,TRBD1,TRBJ1-1,.,TRBV19
TGTGCCAGCTCGCCGGACAGGGGTAGGGAGCAGTACTTC,CASSPDRGREQYF,TRBD1,TRBJ2-7,.,TRBV18
TGTGCCAGCACTCGACATGTACAGGGGTCGAACACTGAAGCTTTCTTT,CASTRHVQGSNTEAFF,TRBD1,TRBJ1-1,.,TRBV27
TGTGCCAGCAGCCGCGGACTCCAAGAGACCCAGTACTTC,CASSRGLQETQYF,.,TRBJ2-5,.,TRBV7-2
TGTGCCAGCGCGCGAGCGGGGGCCCTCGGGGACGAGCAGTACTTC,CASARAGALGDEQYF,TRBD2,TRBJ2-7,.,TRBV6-5
TGTGCCAGCAGTCCGAGACAGAGAAATGAGCAGTTCTTC,CASSPRQRNEQFF,.,TRBJ2-1,.,TRBV12-3/TRBV12-4
TGTGCCAGCAGCTTAGCGAGGGGAATGAACACTGAAGCTTTCTTT,CASSLARGMNTEAFF,.,TRBJ1-1,.,TRBV7-9
TGTGCCAGCAGCCAAGGTTGGCGGGGGCGAGACACTGAAGCTTTCTTT,CASSQGWRGRDTEAFF,.,TRBJ1-1,.,TRBV3-1/TRBV3-2
TGTGCCAGCAGTTCCCCGTGGCCCCAGCATTTT,CASSSPWPQHF,.,TRBJ1-5,.,TRBV28